A selection of T cell receptor beta chains follows, all from one sample in a study of T cells after yellow fever vaccination. One entry per CDR3 protein, called by TCRdb with MiXCR from the 5' RACE reads. The sample contains hundreds of thousands of distinct CDR3 sequences, 11% of which appear only once. The specimen was PBMCs, collected on the day of the first yellow fever vaccination. All receptors derive from a man aged 18 to 35 who received the YFV17D yellow fever vaccine. Each CDR3 is given with its conserved first and last residue. The D gene is left open where the match is weak. Where a row states a size, it is once, few, many or the class of an expanded clone; other rows omit it.

d_call | clone_size | j_call | v_call | cdr3_length | cdr3_aa | cdr3_nt
NA | NA | TRBJ2-7 | TRBV4-2 | 13 | CASSPSGYYEQYF | TGTGCCAGCAGCCCTTCGGGGTACTACGAGCAGTACTTC
NA | NA | TRBJ1-1 | TRBV6-5 | 13 | CASSYRRGQVAFF | TGTGCCAGCAGTTACCGTCGGGGGCAGGTAGCTTTCTTT
NA | many | TRBJ2-1 | TRBV7-2 | 17 | CASSLYRGATTGNEQFF | TGTGCCAGCAGCTTATATAGGGGGGCTACCACTGGGAATGAGCAGTTCTTC
NA | many | TRBJ2-5 | TRBV4-2 | 14 | CASSQNLGQETQYF | TGTGCCAGCAGCCAGAATCTTGGGCAAGAGACCCAGTACTTC
TRBD2 | NA | TRBJ2-4 | TRBV7-2 | 13 | CASSLAREDIQYF | TGTGCCAGCAGCTTAGCGCGGGAGGACATTCAGTACTTC
TRBD1 | few | TRBJ2-5 | TRBV4-3 | 16 | CASSQDQGQGDQTQYF | TGCGCCAGCAGCCAAGATCAGGGACAGGGAGACCAGACCCAGTACTTC
NA | few | TRBJ2-3 | TRBV3-1 | 14 | CASSQWALGDTQYF | TGTGCCAGCAGCCAGTGGGCCCTCGGAGATACGCAGTATTTT
TRBD1 | NA | TRBJ1-2 | TRBV12-3/TRBV12-4 | 14 | CASRGGAGGHGYTF | TGTGCCAGCAGGGGGGGTGCAGGGGGCCATGGCTACACCTTC
TRBD1 | NA | TRBJ1-5 | TRBV5-5 | 18 | CASSLGGQDTFYGQPQHF | TGTGCCAGCAGCTTGGGGGGACAGGATACTTTCTACGGGCAGCCCCAGCATTTT
NA | many | TRBJ2-2 | TRBV24-1 | 14 | CATSDLLDTGELFF | TGTGCCACCAGTGATTTGCTGGACACCGGGGAGCTGTTTTTT
NA | NA | TRBJ2-7 | TRBV20-1 | 15 | CSARAVRGVSYEQYF | TGCAGTGCTAGAGCGGTGCGGGGTGTATCCTACGAGCAGTACTTC
NA | few | TRBJ1-5 | TRBV4-1 | 14 | CASSQVPFNQPQHF | TGCGCCAGCAGCCAAGTCCCGTTCAATCAGCCCCAGCATTTT
NA | NA | TRBJ2-2 | TRBV7-9 | 16 | CASSPSRLANTGELFF | TGTGCCAGCAGCCCGTCGAGATTAGCGAACACCGGGGAGCTGTTTTTT
NA | NA | TRBJ2-5 | TRBV5-4 | 14 | CASSPLGIQETQYF | TGTGCCAGCAGCCCCCTCGGGATTCAAGAGACCCAGTACTTC
NA | NA | TRBJ2-2 | TRBV6-2/TRBV6-3 | 13 | CASSTIGAEELFF | TGTGCCAGCAGCACCATTGGCGCCGAGGAGCTGTTTTTT
TRBD1 | NA | TRBJ2-5 | TRBV20-1 | 12 | CSATTGPGAQYF | TGCAGTGCCACGACAGGGCCCGGGGCCCAGTACTTC
TRBD1 | few | TRBJ2-7 | TRBV6-4 | 15 | CASSDFRDREDEQYF | TGTGCCAGCAGTGACTTTCGGGACAGGGAGGACGAGCAGTACTTC
TRBD2 | NA | TRBJ2-1 | TRBV20-1 | 15 | CSAGTSDSSYNEQFF | TGCAGTGCTGGGACTAGCGATAGCTCCTACAATGAGCAGTTCTTC
NA | NA | TRBJ2-3 | TRBV5-1 | 15 | CASAPRGDFTDTQYF | TGCGCCAGCGCACCCCGGGGTGACTTCACAGATACGCAGTATTTT
TRBD2 | NA | TRBJ2-2 | TRBV29-1 | 15 | CSVEDQRGGPGELFF | TGCAGCGTTGAAGATCAGCGGGGGGGTCCCGGGGAGCTGTTTTTT
TRBD1 | NA | TRBJ1-2 | TRBV7-8 | 14 | CASSLRRTGVGYTF | TGTGCCAGCAGCTTACGCCGGACAGGGGTCGGCTACACCTTC
NA | many | TRBJ2-5 | TRBV27 | 13 | CASSFQMQETQYF | TGTGCCAGCAGTTTTCAGATGCAAGAGACCCAGTACTTC
TRBD1 | NA | TRBJ2-5 | TRBV10-3 | 15 | CAISEGQGGQETQYF | TGTGCCATCAGTGAGGGACAGGGTGGACAAGAGACCCAGTACTTC
TRBD1 | few | TRBJ2-5 | TRBV6-5 | 16 | CASSYSSYRGEETQYF | TGTGCCAGCAGTTACTCATCCTACAGGGGCGAAGAGACCCAGTACTTC
TRBD1 | many | TRBJ2-2 | TRBV5-1 | 16 | CASSPGQGARSGELFF | TGCGCCAGCAGCCCGGGACAGGGGGCGAGATCCGGGGAGCTGTTTTTT
NA | few | TRBJ2-5 | TRBV9 | 15 | CASSVGMGIQETQYF | TGTGCCAGCAGCGTAGGGATGGGGATCCAAGAGACCCAGTACTTC
TRBD2 | few | TRBJ2-5 | TRBV12-3/TRBV12-4 | 14 | CASSQTGGGETQYF | TGTGCCAGCAGCCAGACGGGCGGGGGAGAGACCCAGTACTTC
NA | many | TRBJ1-1 | TRBV7-2 | 14 | CASSSWGGRAEAFF | TGTGCCAGCAGCTCCTGGGGGGGCAGGGCGGAAGCTTTCTTT
NA | NA | TRBJ1-1 | TRBV19 | 17 | CASSGDPRGALNTEAFF | TGTGCCAGTAGTGGCGATCCTCGAGGGGCCTTGAACACTGAAGCTTTCTTT
TRBD2 | NA | TRBJ2-3 | TRBV29-1 | 16 | CSVDGLAGRSTDTQYF | TGCAGCGTTGACGGACTAGCGGGGAGAAGCACAGATACGCAGTATTTT
TRBD1 | many | TRBJ2-1 | TRBV11-2 | 18 | CASSLVHSGTGIRNEQFF | TGTGCCAGCAGCTTAGTCCACTCCGGGACAGGCATTCGCAATGAGCAGTTCTTC
TRBD1 | few | TRBJ2-2 | TRBV12-3/TRBV12-4 | 15 | CASSRPGQGIGELFF | TGTGCCAGCAGTCGTCCGGGACAGGGGATCGGGGAGCTGTTTTTT
NA | few | TRBJ2-1 | TRBV20-1 | 16 | CSARDTGQRSYNEQFF | TGCAGTGCTAGAGATACTGGACAGAGGTCCTACAATGAGCAGTTCTTC
NA | NA | TRBJ2-2 | TRBV11-2 | 13 | CASSPTGGGELFF | TGTGCCAGCAGCCCCACTGGCGGCGGGGAGCTGTTTTTT
TRBD1 | NA | TRBJ1-5 | TRBV19 | 15 | CASSIGGQGLQPQHF | TGTGCCAGTAGTATAGGGGGACAGGGCCTCCAGCCCCAGCATTTT
TRBD1 | NA | TRBJ2-1 | TRBV5-6 | 15 | CASSQDRGFFNEQFF | TGTGCCAGCAGCCAGGACAGGGGATTTTTCAATGAGCAGTTCTTC
NA | NA | TRBJ1-4 | TRBV12-3/TRBV12-4 | 11 | CASSFLGKLFF | TGTGCCAGCAGTTTCCTTGGGAAACTGTTTTTT
NA | NA | TRBJ1-1 | TRBV12-3/TRBV12-4 | 11 | CASSLARRAFF | TGTGCCAGCAGTTTAGCCCGGAGGGCTTTCTTT
NA | few | TRBJ1-2 | TRBV27 | 14 | CASSATSGWNGYTF | TGTGCCAGCAGCGCAACCTCAGGTTGGAATGGCTACACCTTC
NA | NA | TRBJ1-2 | TRBV27 | 13 | CASIGRGGYGYTF | TGTGCCAGCATCGGCAGGGGCGGCTATGGCTACACCTTC
NA | few | TRBJ1-1 | TRBV6-6 | 13 | CASSQGSVAEAFF | TGTGCCAGCAGTCAGGGGTCAGTCGCTGAAGCTTTCTTT
NA | few | TRBJ1-2 | TRBV7-2 | 15 | CASSPGHSGNYGYTF | TGTGCCAGCAGCCCGGGCCACAGCGGAAACTATGGCTACACCTTC
TRBD1 | few | TRBJ1-3 | TRBV4-1 | 16 | CASSRRGQGFGNTIYF | TGCGCCAGCAGCCGCCGGGGACAGGGATTTGGAAACACCATATATTTT
NA | many | TRBJ1-1 | TRBV2 | 13 | CASSVGAGTEAFF | TGTGCCAGCAGTGTGGGGGCGGGCACTGAAGCTTTCTTT
TRBD1 | few | TRBJ2-2 | TRBV5-1 | 14 | CASSSADRVGELFF | TGCGCCAGCAGCTCTGCGGACAGGGTCGGGGAGCTGTTTTTT
NA | NA | TRBJ1-2 | TRBV2 | 15 | CASSESAPNNYGYTF | TGTGCCAGCAGTGAATCGGCACCCAATAACTATGGCTACACCTTC
NA | few | TRBJ1-4 | TRBV7-9 | 14 | CASSPPQSHEKLFF | TGTGCCAGCAGCCCACCCCAGAGTCATGAAAAACTGTTTTTT
NA | few | TRBJ1-6 | TRBV7-2 | 15 | CASSLVVFYNSPLHF | TGTGCCAGCAGCTTAGTGGTCTTTTATAATTCACCCCTCCACTTT
NA | many | TRBJ1-1 | TRBV29-1 | 10 | CSVGSGDAFF | TGCAGCGTTGGTTCGGGGGACGCTTTCTTT
NA | few | TRBJ2-5 | TRBV7-2 | 13 | CASSLRPQETQYF | TGTGCCAGCAGCTTAAGACCCCAGGAGACCCAGTACTTC
TRBD1 | few | TRBJ2-2 | TRBV12-3/TRBV12-4 | 15 | CASSLSQGDTGELFF | TGTGCCAGCAGTTTAAGCCAGGGGGACACCGGGGAGCTGTTTTTT
NA | few | TRBJ1-3 | TRBV7-9 | 14 | CASRRDNSGNTIYF | TGTGCCAGCAGAAGGGACAACTCTGGAAACACCATATATTTT
NA | NA | TRBJ1-1 | TRBV25-1 | 15 | CASRLRGSMNTEAFF | TGTGCCAGCAGGTTGAGGGGGAGTATGAACACTGAAGCTTTCTTT
NA | NA | TRBJ2-3 | TRBV29-1 | 14 | CSVRPRQSTDTQYF | TGCAGCGTGAGACCCCGACAGAGCACAGATACGCAGTATTTT
NA | many | TRBJ2-3 | TRBV24-1 | 15 | CATSDSYLGTETQYF | TGTGCCACCAGTGATTCCTACCTCGGGACCGAGACGCAGTATTTT